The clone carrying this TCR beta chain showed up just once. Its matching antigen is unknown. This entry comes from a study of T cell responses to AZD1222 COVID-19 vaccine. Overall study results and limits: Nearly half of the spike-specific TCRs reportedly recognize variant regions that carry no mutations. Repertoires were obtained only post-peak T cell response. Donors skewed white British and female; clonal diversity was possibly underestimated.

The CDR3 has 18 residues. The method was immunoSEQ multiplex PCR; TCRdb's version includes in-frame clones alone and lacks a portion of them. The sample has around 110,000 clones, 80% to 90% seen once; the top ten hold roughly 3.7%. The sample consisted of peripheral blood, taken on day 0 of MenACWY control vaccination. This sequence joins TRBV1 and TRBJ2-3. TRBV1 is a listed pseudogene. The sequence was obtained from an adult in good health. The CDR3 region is CTSSQDWMVDTSTDTQYF. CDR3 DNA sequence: TGCACCAGCAGCCAAGATTGGATGGTAGATACTAGCACAGATACGCAGTATTTT.